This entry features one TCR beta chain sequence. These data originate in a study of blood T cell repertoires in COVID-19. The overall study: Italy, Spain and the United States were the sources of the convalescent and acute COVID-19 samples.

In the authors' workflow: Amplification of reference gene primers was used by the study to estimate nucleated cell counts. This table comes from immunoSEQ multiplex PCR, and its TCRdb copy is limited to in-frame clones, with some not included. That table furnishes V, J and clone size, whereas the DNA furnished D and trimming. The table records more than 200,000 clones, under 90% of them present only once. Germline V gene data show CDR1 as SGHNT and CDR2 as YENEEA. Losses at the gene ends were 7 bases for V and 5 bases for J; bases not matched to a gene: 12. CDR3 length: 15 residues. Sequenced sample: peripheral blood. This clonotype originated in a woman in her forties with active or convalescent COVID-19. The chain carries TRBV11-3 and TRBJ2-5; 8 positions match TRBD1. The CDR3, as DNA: TGTGCCAGCATTCGTGGCCCAGGGGGCGGTGAGACCCAGTACTTC. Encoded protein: CASIRGPGGGETQYF.